The TCR beta chain under discussion was sequenced for a study of cytomegalovirus exposure and HLA in healthy donors. The PCR used 60 Vbeta and 13 Jbeta primers. Some clones are missing from TCRdb's copy, which holds only in-frame ones; the method was immunoSEQ multiplex PCR. There are under 300,000 clones in the sample; 81% occur only once, and almost 8% lies in the top ten. Nominally healthy donors provided the samples, though records likely missed some immune exposures. Sequences were obtained from PBMCs. This TCR derives from a woman aged 55-75 years in good health and CMV-seropositive.

CDR3 coding DNA: TGCGCCAGCAGCTTCCCCGGCGGGGAGCTGTTTTTT. Translation gives CASSFPGGELFF. The chain joins TRBV5-1 to TRBJ2-2; no clear D. V shed 2 bases and J shed 7 bases, with 6 bases lying between them. The CDR3 is 12 amino acids. In germline, CDR1 is SGHRS, CDR2 YFSETQ.